This passage covers 25 T cell receptor beta chains from one sample sequenced in a study of T cell repertoires in cytomegalovirus infection. Via MiXCR, TCRdb re-called the reads, giving one row per CDR3 protein. Of 350,000 to 500,000 distinct CDR3 sequences listed, approximately 31% are singletons. Sequencing was done on a sample of PBMCs. These receptors were obtained from a human donor in good health (CMV status not recorded). Some clones in this sample may be carry-over from other donors' samples.

The chain combines TRBV6-2 or TRBV6-3 with TRBJ1-4; D call uncertain. Per germline, CDR1 MNHEY and CDR2 SVGEGT. V was shortened by 1 base and J by 4 bases, with 4 bases between the two germline ends. The CDR3 spans 13 residues. CDR3 DNA sequence: TGTGCCAGCAGTTACTATATTAATGAAAAACTGTTTTTT. Amino acid sequence: CASSYYINEKLFF.

This clonotype was seen ten or more times. The rearrangement links TRBV5-4 to TRBJ2-1; 8 bases align to TRBD2. The CDR3 runs to 15 residues. Unmatched junction bases numbered 14, after V lost 5 bases and J lost 10 bases. CDR1 is SGHNT and CDR2 is YYREEE in the germline V gene (reference sequence). CDR3 residues: CASRDPRGGFLEQFF. The CDR3 DNA sequence: TGTGCCAGCAGAGACCCCCGGGGGGGCTTCTTGGAGCAGTTCTTC.

This clonotype was detected only a few times. The chain is built from TRBV7-2 and TRBJ2-1; TRBD2 is a possible D gene (6 bases). The CDR3 extends over 17 amino acids. V lost 5 bases and J 3 bases, leaving 20 bases between the germline ends. The V gene's germline CDR1 is SGHTA and CDR2 FQGNSA. The chain's CDR3 is CASSHSVGGVGYNEQFF. In DNA, the CDR3 is TGTGCCAGCAGCCACTCGGTCGGCGGGGTCGGCTACAATGAGCAGTTCTTC.

This chain uses TRBV11-2 with TRBJ2-1; D remains unclear. Germline V gene data show CDR1 as SGHAT and CDR2 as FQNNGV. This CDR3 region has 13 residues. The germline V and J ends were trimmed by 3 bases and 6 bases, with 9 bases remaining between them. The CDR3 loop reads CASSFPSRNEQFF. DNA for the CDR3: TGTGCCAGCAGCTTCCCCAGTCGCAATGAGCAGTTCTTC.

This clonotype was seen only a few times. The CDR3 carries no conserved terminal phenylalanine or tryptophan, so it likely arises from a read error. The rearrangement joins TRBV7-3 to TRBJ2-3; no firm D call. The germline gives CDR1 SGHTA, CDR2 FQGTGA. This CDR3 contains 17 residues. The V end lost 5 bases, the J end lost 0 bases, and 18 bases lay between the germline ends. The CDR3 sequence is CASSPLPGLSSTDTQYL. In DNA form, the CDR3 reads TGTGCCAGCAGCCCACTTCCTGGATTGTCTAGCACAGATACGCAGTATTTG.

With respect to this clonotype: An end of the junction differs from the germline gene, which may be a read error. The chain combines TRBV7-2 with TRBJ2-3, with D uncertain. The germline CDR1 and CDR2 sequences are SGHTA and FQGNSA. CDR3 length: 15 residues. Written as DNA, the CDR3 is TGTGCCAGCAGCCTACCACTGGTGGGCACAGAGACGCAGTATTTT. Protein sequence: CASSLPLVGTETQYF.

The chain uses TRBV19 and TRBJ1-1, with D possibly being TRBD1 (6 bases). V was trimmed by 6 bases and J by 2 bases, leaving 13 bases between them. CDR1 and CDR2 (germline): LNHDA, SQIVND (reference sequence). CDR3 size: 14 residues. CDR3: CASRRDKINTEAFF. The CDR3 DNA sequence: TGTGCCAGTAGGAGGGACAAGATAAACACTGAAGCTTTCTTT. Together with reference TRBV19 and TRBJ1-1, the CDR3 gives the full variable domain: DGGITQSPKYLFRKEGQNVTLSCEQNLNHDAMYWYRQDPGQGLRLIYYSQIVNDFQKGDIAEGYSVSREKKESFPLTVTSAQKNPTAFYLCASRRDKINTEAFFGQGTRLTVV.

This clonotype came up a few times. This sequence joins TRBV18 and TRBJ2-5; D unclear. Germline values: CDR1 KGHSH, CDR2 LQKENI. This CDR3 is 14 amino acids long. Trimming took 1 base from V and 2 from J, leaving 8 bases between them. The CDR3 sequence: CASSPRILQETQYF. As DNA, the CDR3 is TGTGCCAGCTCACCACGGATACTGCAAGAGACCCAGTACTTC.

There are a few counts of this clonotype. V and J are TRBV4-1 and TRBJ1-1; perhaps TRBD1 as D (5 bases). V lost 1 base to trimming and J lost 1 base, with 16 bases between them. Germline CDR1 reads MGHRA; CDR2 reads YSYEKL. The CDR3 covers 17 residues. The CDR3 loop is CASSQATLTGTNTEAFF. As DNA, the CDR3 is TGCGCCAGCAGCCAAGCGACACTTACGGGGACGAACACTGAAGCTTTCTTT.

This clonotype was detected a few times. The V gene is TRBV6-1, the J gene TRBJ1-4; D is unclear. CDR1 is MNHNS, CDR2 SASEGT, per germline. This CDR3 has 14 amino acids. With 2 bases removed from V and 5 bases from J, the gap between germline ends came to 9 bases. The DNA of the CDR3 is TGTGCCAGCAGTGAACAGGCGGGAAATGAAAAACTGTTTTTT. Its protein product is CASSEQAGNEKLFF.

V gene TRBV7-9 combines with J gene TRBJ1-4, with 8 bases matching TRBD1. Germline trimming cut 4 bases from V and 6 bases from J; bases unmatched to any gene: 4. Germline assignment: CDR1 SEHNR and CDR2 FQNEAQ (reference sequence). CDR3 size: 14 residues. The CDR3 nucleotides read TGTGCCAGCAGCTCACAGGGGGATCATGAAAAACTGTTTTTT. It translates to CASSSQGDHEKLFF. Using reference TRBV7-9 and TRBJ1-4 for the parts outside the CDR3, the full variable domain is DTGVSQNPRHKITKRGQNVTFRCDPISEHNRLYWYRQTLGQGPEFLTYFQNEAQLEKSRLLSDRFSAERPKGSFSTLEIQRTEQGDSAMYLCASSSQGDHEKLFFGSGTQLSVL.

This clonotype has a handful of counts. J is TRBJ1-4 and V is TRBV12-3 or TRBV12-4; 7 nucleotides align to TRBD1. With 6 bases clipped from V and 7 bases from J, the junction kept 2 bases outside the gene matches. This CDR3 comprises 12 residues. The CDR3 DNA is TGTGCCAGCAGGAGACAGGGTGAAAAACTGTTTTTT. Protein sequence: CASRRQGEKLFF.

A word on this clonotype: Compared with germline, one end of the junction differs, possibly owing to a read error. V usage is TRBV12-3 or TRBV12-4 and J usage is TRBJ1-5; 10 bases map to TRBD1. The CDR3 is made up of 13 amino acids. The CDR3 region has the DNA TGTGCCAGCATGACAGGGGGCAACCAGCCCCAGCATTTT. Translating gives CASMTGGNQPQHF.

In this sample, this clonotype turned up a few times. The V call is TRBV7-6, the J call TRBJ2-7, with 7 bases matching TRBD1. The CDR3 sequence is 14 residues long. J gave up 3 bases and V 5 bases, and 7 bases lay outside the gene matches. The V gene's germline CDR1 is SGHVS and CDR2 FNYEAQ. The DNA of the CDR3 is TGTGCCAGCAGCCAAAAGGACAGGTACTACGAGCAGTACTTC. It translates to CASSQKDRYYEQYF.

This chain joins TRBV11-2 and TRBJ1-6, with D hard to call. The CDR3 is 17 residues long. The germline CDR1 and CDR2 sequences are SGHAT and FQNNGV. V lost 3 bases to trimming and J lost 17 bases, with 29 bases between them. The CDR3 here is CASSFALGCRQAKPIHF. CDR3 DNA: TGTGCCAGCAGCTTCGCATTAGGTTGCCGCCAAGCTAAGCCCATCCACTTT.

The gene calls are TRBV7-9 and TRBJ2-3; 7 bases are a match to TRBD1. CDR1 is SEHNR and CDR2 is FQNEAQ in the germline V gene (reference sequence). Unmatched junction bases numbered 5, after V lost 4 bases and J lost 4 bases. The CDR3 runs 14 residues. CDR3 region: CASSWTGTADTQYF. The CDR3 DNA reads TGTGCCAGCAGCTGGACTGGGACAGCAGATACGCAGTATTTT.

The J gene is TRBJ2-7, the V gene TRBV7-8; TRBD1 aligns across 7 bases. Germline assignment: CDR1 SGHVS and CDR2 FQNEAQ. The CDR3 loop spans 16 amino acids. With 3 bases clipped from V and 0 bases from J, the junction kept 8 bases outside the gene matches. CDR3 coding DNA: TGTGCCAGCAGCTTTAGGGGACAGATCAACTCCTACGAGCAGTACTTC. As protein: CASSFRGQINSYEQYF.

V gene TRBV6-2 or TRBV6-3 combines with J gene TRBJ1-6; 8 bases map to TRBD1. CDR3 length equals 17 residues. Germline values: CDR1 MNHEY, CDR2 SVGEGT. V trimming: 6 bases; J trimming: 0 bases; junction bases outside the gene matches: 7. The CDR3 nucleotides are TGTGCCAGCAGCGGACAGGGTCTGAGCTCCTATAATTCACCCCTCCACTTT. It yields the protein CASSGQGLSSYNSPLHF.

Points on this clonotype: A single base separates this from a much larger clone, so it may be a read error. The rearrangement uses TRBV11-2 and TRBJ1-4, with 7 bases lining up with TRBD1. Trimming removed 6 bases from V and 7 bases from J; junction bases left unmatched: 17. The CDR3 length is 17 residues. Germline V CDR1 and CDR2: SGHAT, FQNNGV. CDR3 protein: CASSIDRAELATEKLFF. Written as DNA, the CDR3 is TGTGCCAGCAGTATAGACAGGGCCGAACTCGCTACTGAAAAACTGTTTTTT.

This clonotype was seen repeatedly, ten times or more. The chain links TRBV2 to TRBJ1-2, with 8 nucleotides matching TRBD1. The ends lost 2 bases at V and 5 bases at J; junction bases unmatched: 4. The CDR3 runs 14 residues. The germline V gene encodes CDR1 SNHLY and CDR2 FYNNEI. CDR3 nucleotide sequence: TGTGCCAGCAGTGAACTCAGGGGGCTGTATGGCTACACCTTC. It is translated as CASSELRGLYGYTF.

This clonotype came up a few times. The J gene is TRBJ2-7, the V gene TRBV11-2; weak D call: TRBD2 (5 bases). The V gene lost 0 bases and the J gene lost 5 bases, with 14 bases spanning the gap. This CDR3 is 15 amino acids long. Germline CDR1 reads SGHAT; CDR2 reads FQNNGV. The CDR3 DNA reads TGTGCCAGCAGCTTAGATCACCTAGCTCTCCACGAGCAGTACTTC. It yields the protein CASSLDHLALHEQYF.

This clonotype was counted a few times. This chain joins TRBV19 and TRBJ2-4, with D maybe TRBD1 (5 bases). V lost 5 bases and J lost 0, with 11 bases in between. The CDR3 has 15 amino acids. The germline V gene has CDR1 LNHDA and CDR2 SQIVND (reference sequence). The CDR3 loop reads CASSPQGLAKNIQYF. The CDR3, as DNA: TGTGCCAGTAGTCCTCAGGGCCTAGCCAAAAACATTCAGTACTTC.

This clonotype was detected a few times. The chain has TRBV18 and TRBJ1-1; D unresolved. The CDR3 is 14 amino acids. V lost 4 bases and J lost 0, with 9 bases in between. Germline CDR1 KGHSH, CDR2 LQKENI. The CDR3 loop is CASSQGRVNTEAFF. In DNA form, the CDR3 reads TGTGCCAGCTCACAAGGACGGGTGAACACTGAAGCTTTCTTT.

With regard to this clonotype: Since the CDR3 does not end with the conserved phenylalanine or tryptophan, this likely comes from a read error. The V and J genes are TRBV5-4 and TRBJ2-5, with 9 nucleotides matching TRBD1. Germline values: CDR1 SGHNT, CDR2 YYREEE (reference sequence). J lost 2 bases, V lost 9 bases, and 5 bases had no gene match. This CDR3 has 13 residues. CDR3 amino acids: CANSDRGQETQYL. In DNA, the CDR3 is TGTGCCAACTCCGACAGGGGGCAAGAGACCCAGTACTTA.

The rearrangement joins TRBV7-2 to TRBJ1-1, with D unresolved. The germline V gene has CDR1 SGHTA and CDR2 FQGNSA. Between the trimmed V and J ends, which lost 3 bases and 1 base, there was a span of 9 bases. The CDR3 loop spans 14 amino acids. The CDR3 loop is CASSLGVENTEAFF. In DNA, the CDR3 is TGTGCCAGCAGCTTGGGTGTGGAGAACACTGAAGCTTTCTTT.